The sequence of this T cell receptor (beta chain) was determined in a study of blood T cells in healthy people across ages. Trimming shortened V by 0 bases and J by 4 bases, and 16 bases separated the two germline ends. The CDR3 has 17 amino acids. CDR1 SEHNR and CDR2 FQNEAQ come from the germline V gene (reference sequence). This clonotype was found a few times. Sample-barcoded 5' priming and a J-beta primer mix drove a second PCR of roughly 7 to 11 cycles. One entry per CDR3 protein, called by TCRdb with MiXCR from the 5' RACE reads. The sample carries roughly 1,500,000 distinct CDR3 sequences, roughly 32% recorded once.

Material: blood. This sequence was found in a woman aged 25-40 years in good health. The chain combines TRBV7-9 with TRBJ2-1; the D gene is possibly TRBD2 (5 bases). In DNA form, the CDR3 reads TGTGCCAGCAGCTTAGCCGAACGAGCGGCAATGTACAATGAGCAGTTCTTC. It encodes CASSLAERAAMYNEQFF.